This TCR beta chain stems from a study of T cells in narcolepsy (dated by TCRdb to the late 2010s). For the wider study: Patients with narcolepsy type 1 or type 2 (NT1, NT2) and healthy control donors were enrolled in the study. Autoreactive T cells targeting hypocretin neuron self-antigens (hypocretin, TRIB2) were sought in narcolepsy patients, and TCR Vbeta sequencing was used to track clonotypes in blood and CSF.

Overall study outcomes, separate from this receptor: According to the report, autoreactive clonotypes were detected serially in the blood of the same patients and of different patients, but not in healthy controls. No sequences matching autoreactive T cell clones were present in some of the blood memory CD4+ repertoires from patients and controls. HCRT-specific and TRIB2-specific autoreactive clonotypes were highlighted in plots that compared CD4+ T cell clonotypes in CSF versus blood from the same patient. Patients and controls had similar numbers of sequenced blood memory CD4+ clonotypes, with averages of about 39,494 in patients and over 30,000 in controls.

Memory CD4+ T cells were sorted ex vivo from peripheral blood of narcolepsy patients and healthy controls for TCR Vbeta sequencing. Comment on this clone: It lacks a known antigen. No base qualities exist here, and no much larger clone lies one base off it.

Libraries were constructed by the immunoSEQ multiplex PCR assay. The source is immuneACCESS, and TCRdb retained only in-frame sequences with V and J called. Part of the clones is not carried over; for the studies checked, unresolved V genes explain less than half of this, and the remainder is unexplained. The sample profile shows about 31,000 clones; around four fifths of them were found once. The top ten hold 0.95% to 1.5% of the sample. CDR1 and CDR2 are read off the germline V gene (reference sequence) as GTSNPN and SVGIG. The CDR3 sequence holds 14 residues, the cysteine and phenylalanine included. The CDR3 DNA has 42 bases and is translated from base 1. V has 8 bases trimmed and J has 9 bases trimmed; junction bases matching no gene number 12.

Sequencing input: CD45RA- memory CD4+ T cells from PBMCs. The cell subset or site label corresponds to: memory T cells sorted ex vivo from peripheral blood. The V gene is TRBV30 and the J gene is TRBJ1-6; a stretch of 8 junction bases matches TRBD1. The sequence came from a human donor with narcolepsy. The CDR3 reads CALQRDRTGSPLHF. The DNA sequence follows: TGTGCCCTTCAGCGGGACAGGACTGGTTCACCCCTCCACTTT. The CDR3, completed at both ends by the reference TRBV30 and TRBJ1-6 genes, gives the full variable domain SQTIHQWPATLVQPVGSPLSLECTVEGTSNPNLYWYRQAAGRGLQLLFYSVGIGQISSEVPQNLSASRPQDRQFILSSKKLLLSDSGFYLCALQRDRTGSPLHFGNGTRLTVT.